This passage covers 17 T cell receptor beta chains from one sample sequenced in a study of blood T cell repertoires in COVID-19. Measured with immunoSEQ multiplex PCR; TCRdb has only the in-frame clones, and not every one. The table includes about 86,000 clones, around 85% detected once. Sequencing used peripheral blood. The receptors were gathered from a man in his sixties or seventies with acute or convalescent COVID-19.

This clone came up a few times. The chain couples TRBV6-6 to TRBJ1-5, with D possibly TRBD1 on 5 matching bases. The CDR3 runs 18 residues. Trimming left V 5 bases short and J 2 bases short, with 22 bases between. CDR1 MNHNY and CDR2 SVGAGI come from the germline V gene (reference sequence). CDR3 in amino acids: CASSPLGQGGIRNQPQHF. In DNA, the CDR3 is TGTGCCAGCAGTCCCCTCGGGCAGGGAGGAATTCGCAATCAGCCCCAGCATTTT.

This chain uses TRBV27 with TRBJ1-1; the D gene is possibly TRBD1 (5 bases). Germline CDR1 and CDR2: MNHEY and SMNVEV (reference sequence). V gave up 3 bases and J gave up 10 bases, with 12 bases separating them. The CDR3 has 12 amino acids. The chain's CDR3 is CASSFRGGRAFF. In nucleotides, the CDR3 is TGTGCCAGCAGTTTCCGGGGGGGACGAGCTTTCTTT.

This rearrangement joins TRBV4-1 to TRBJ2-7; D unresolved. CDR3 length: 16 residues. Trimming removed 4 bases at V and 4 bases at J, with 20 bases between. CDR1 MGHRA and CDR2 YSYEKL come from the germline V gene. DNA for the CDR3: TGCGCCAGCAGCCCCCGGCAGCGCCAAACGACGTACGAGCAGTACTTC. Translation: CASSPRQRQTTYEQYF.

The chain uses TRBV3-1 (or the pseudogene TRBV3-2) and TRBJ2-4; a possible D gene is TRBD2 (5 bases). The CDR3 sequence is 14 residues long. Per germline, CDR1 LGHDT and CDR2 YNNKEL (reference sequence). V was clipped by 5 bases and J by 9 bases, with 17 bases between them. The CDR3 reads CASSAFGPGSIQYF. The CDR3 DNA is TGTGCCAGCAGCGCCTTTGGGCCGGGGAGCATTCAGTACTTC.

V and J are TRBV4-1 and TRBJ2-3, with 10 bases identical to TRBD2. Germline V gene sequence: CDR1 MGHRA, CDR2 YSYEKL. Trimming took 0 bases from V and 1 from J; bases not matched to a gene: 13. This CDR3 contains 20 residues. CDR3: CASSQEAAKAGGPGTDTQYF. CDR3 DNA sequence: TGCGCCAGCAGCCAAGAGGCGGCGAAAGCGGGGGGGCCGGGCACAGATACGCAGTATTTT.

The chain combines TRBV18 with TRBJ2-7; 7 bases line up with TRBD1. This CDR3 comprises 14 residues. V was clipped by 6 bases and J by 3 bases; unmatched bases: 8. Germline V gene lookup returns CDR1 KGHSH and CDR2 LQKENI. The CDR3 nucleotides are TGTGCCAGCTCGCCGGGACAGATTAACTACGAGCAGTACTTC. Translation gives CASSPGQINYEQYF.

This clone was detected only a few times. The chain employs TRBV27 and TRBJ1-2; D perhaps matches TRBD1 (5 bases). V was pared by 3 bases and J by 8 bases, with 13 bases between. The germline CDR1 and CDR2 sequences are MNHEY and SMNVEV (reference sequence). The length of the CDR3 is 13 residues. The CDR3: CASSLTLGGGYTF. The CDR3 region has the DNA TGTGCCAGCAGTTTGACTCTCGGGGGAGGCTACACCTTC.

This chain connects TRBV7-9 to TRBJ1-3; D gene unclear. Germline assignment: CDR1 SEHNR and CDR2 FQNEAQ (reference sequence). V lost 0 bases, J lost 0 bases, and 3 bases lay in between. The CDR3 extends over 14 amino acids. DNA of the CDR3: TGTGCCAGCAGCTTAGCCTCCTCTGGAAACACCATATATTTT. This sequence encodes CASSLASSGNTIYF. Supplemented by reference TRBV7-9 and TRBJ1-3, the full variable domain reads DTGVSQNPRHKITKRGQNVTFRCDPISEHNRLYWYRQTLGQGPEFLTYFQNEAQLEKSRLLSDRFSAERPKGSFSTLEIQRTEQGDSAMYLCASSLASSGNTIYFGEGSWLTVV.

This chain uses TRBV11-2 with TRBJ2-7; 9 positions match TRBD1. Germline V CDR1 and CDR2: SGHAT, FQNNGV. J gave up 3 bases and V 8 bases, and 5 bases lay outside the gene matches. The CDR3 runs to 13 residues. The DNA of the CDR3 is TGTGCCAGCCGCCGGACAGGGGTCTACGAGCAGTACTTC. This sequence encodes CASRRTGVYEQYF.

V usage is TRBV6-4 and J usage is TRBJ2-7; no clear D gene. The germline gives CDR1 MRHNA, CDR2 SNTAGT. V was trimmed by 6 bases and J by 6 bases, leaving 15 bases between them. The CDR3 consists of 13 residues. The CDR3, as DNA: TGTGCCAGCAGGTCCCTTCTTCCTCTCGAGCAGTACGTC. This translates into CASRSLLPLEQYV.

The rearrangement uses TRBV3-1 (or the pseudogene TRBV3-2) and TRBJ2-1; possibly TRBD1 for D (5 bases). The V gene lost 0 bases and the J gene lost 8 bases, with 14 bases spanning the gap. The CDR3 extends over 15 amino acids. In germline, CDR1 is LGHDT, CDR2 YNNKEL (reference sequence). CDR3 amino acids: CASSQDGGWGDEQFF. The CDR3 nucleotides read TGTGCCAGCAGCCAAGACGGCGGATGGGGCGATGAGCAGTTCTTC.

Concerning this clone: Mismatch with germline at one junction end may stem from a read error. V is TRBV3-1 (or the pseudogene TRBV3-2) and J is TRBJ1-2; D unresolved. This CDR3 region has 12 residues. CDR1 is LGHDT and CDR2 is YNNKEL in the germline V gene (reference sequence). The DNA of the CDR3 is TGTGCCAGCAGCCAAGGCGCCGGTAAGCATCGCTTC. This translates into CASSQGAGKHRF.

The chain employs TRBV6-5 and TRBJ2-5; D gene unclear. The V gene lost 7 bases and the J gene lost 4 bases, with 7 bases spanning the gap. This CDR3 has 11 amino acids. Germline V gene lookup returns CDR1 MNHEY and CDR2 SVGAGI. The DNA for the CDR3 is TGTGCCAGCATCCTCGGAGAGACCCAGTACTTC. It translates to CASILGETQYF.

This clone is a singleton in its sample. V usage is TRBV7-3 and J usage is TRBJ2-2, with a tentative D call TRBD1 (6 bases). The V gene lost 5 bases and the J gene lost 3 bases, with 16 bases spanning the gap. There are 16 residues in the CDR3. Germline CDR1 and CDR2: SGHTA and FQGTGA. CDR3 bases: TGTGCCAGCAGCCCCAGAGGGGGTCCGGACACCGGGGAGCTGTTTTTT. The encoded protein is CASSPRGGPDTGELFF.

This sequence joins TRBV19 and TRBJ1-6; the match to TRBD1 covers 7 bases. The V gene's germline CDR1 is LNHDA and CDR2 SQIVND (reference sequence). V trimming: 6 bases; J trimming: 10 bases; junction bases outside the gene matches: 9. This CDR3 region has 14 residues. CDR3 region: CASSPQGQGSPLHF. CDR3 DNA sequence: TGTGCCAGTAGCCCACAGGGGCAAGGCTCACCCCTCCACTTT.

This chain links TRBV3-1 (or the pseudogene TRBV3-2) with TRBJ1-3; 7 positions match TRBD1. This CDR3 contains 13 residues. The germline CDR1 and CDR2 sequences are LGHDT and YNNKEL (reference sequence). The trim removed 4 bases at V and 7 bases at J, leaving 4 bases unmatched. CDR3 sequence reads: CASSPTGVNTIYF. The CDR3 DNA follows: TGTGCCAGCAGCCCCACAGGGGTCAACACCATATATTTT.

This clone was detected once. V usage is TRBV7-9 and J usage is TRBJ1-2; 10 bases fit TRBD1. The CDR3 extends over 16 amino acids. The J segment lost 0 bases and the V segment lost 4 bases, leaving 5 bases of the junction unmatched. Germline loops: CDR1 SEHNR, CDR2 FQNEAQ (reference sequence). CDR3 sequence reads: CASSSSGQGANYGYTF. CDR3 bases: TGTGCCAGCAGCTCCAGTGGACAGGGGGCTAACTATGGCTACACCTTC.